One sample yielded the 8 T cell receptor beta chains listed below, sequenced in a study of blood T cell repertoires in COVID-19 (dated by TCRdb to about 2020). The library relied on the immunoSEQ multiplex PCR assay. The table was pulled from immuneACCESS by TCRdb, which kept in-frame rearrangements only. Such tables lose some clones; where checked, under half of the loss comes from unresolved V genes, and the rest has no known cause. Counted in this sample were about 210,000 clones; about four fifths of them appeared once. The top ten clonotypes cover roughly 2.6% of the sample. Sequencing was performed on peripheral blood. The source of these receptors is a middle-aged woman with active or convalescent COVID-19.

V is TRBV19 and J is TRBJ1-2, with a tentative D call TRBD1 (5 bases). The V gene lost 3 bases and the J gene lost 3 bases, with 11 bases spanning the gap. This CDR3 has 14 amino acids. Germline V gene lookup returns CDR1 LNHDA and CDR2 SQIVND (reference sequence). The DNA for the CDR3 is TGTGCCAGTAGTATTTCGGGGGACGACTATGGCTACACCTTC. Translated: CASSISGDDYGYTF.

The chain employs TRBV3-1 (or the pseudogene TRBV3-2) and TRBJ1-1, with 8 bases aligning to TRBD1. Unmatched junction bases numbered 5, after V lost 6 bases and J lost 5 bases. The CDR3 runs 13 residues. Germline CDR1 reads LGHDT; CDR2 reads YNNKEL (reference sequence). The CDR3 is CASRRTGRTEAFF. Written as DNA, the CDR3 is TGTGCCAGCAGGCGGACAGGGAGGACTGAAGCTTTCTTT.

V and J are TRBV12-3 or TRBV12-4 and TRBJ2-5, with D possibly matching TRBD2 (5 bases). This CDR3 is built from 13 residues. Trimming took off 6 bases at V and 5 bases at J, with 13 bases between the two ends. The CDR3 DNA reads TGTGCCAGCAGATTCCGGGATGGGGAGACCCAGTACTTC. This translates into CASRFRDGETQYF.

This clone was recorded only once. The chain couples TRBV28 to TRBJ2-1, with TRBD2 as a possible D gene (6 bases). The CDR3 extends over 12 amino acids. V was trimmed by 4 bases and J by 7 bases, leaving 8 bases between them. Germline loops: CDR1 MDHEN, CDR2 SYDVKM. The CDR3: CASSWRENEQFF. CDR3 coding DNA: TGTGCCAGCAGTTGGCGGGAAAATGAGCAGTTCTTC.

A few counts support this clone. The CDR3 nucleotides read TGTGCCAGCAATAACAGGGGGAAGAGGAGCTATGGCTACACCTTC. Its protein is CASNNRGKRSYGYTF. The gene calls are TRBV6-5 and TRBJ1-2, with 8 bases matching TRBD1. V lost 7 bases and J lost 4; bases outside the gene matches: 11. The CDR3 length is 15 residues. Germline V gene data show CDR1 as MNHEY and CDR2 as SVGAGI.

The chain combines TRBV9 with TRBJ1-2; 9 nucleotides agree with TRBD1. Looked up from germline, CDR1 is SGDLS and CDR2 is YYNGEE. The length of the CDR3 is 15 residues. V trimming: 4 bases; J trimming: 7 bases; junction bases outside the gene matches: 11. This chain's CDR3 is CASSTGGTGQVGYTF. CDR3 bases: TGTGCCAGCAGCACAGGGGGGACAGGGCAAGTTGGCTACACCTTC.

For this clone: It may be a read error: a sequence one base away is much more abundant. The CDR3 reads CASSLTGSSYEQYF. The CDR3 bases are TGTGCCAGCAGCTTGACAGGGAGCTCCTACGAGCAGTACTTC. The chain combines TRBV5-5 with TRBJ2-7; perhaps TRBD1 as D (6 bases). V lost 1 base, J lost 0 bases, and 8 bases lay in between. The germline CDR1 and CDR2 sequences are SGHKS and YYEKEE (reference sequence). This CDR3 is built from 14 residues. Drawing the rest from reference TRBV5-5 and TRBJ2-7, the complete variable domain is DAGVTQSPTHLIKTRGQQVTLRCSPISGHKSVSWYQQVLGQGPQFIFQYYEKEERGRGNFPDRFSARQFPNYSSELNVNALLLGDSALYLCASSLTGSSYEQYFGPGTRLTVT.

The genes are TRBV5-1 and TRBJ2-3; D possibly corresponds to TRBD1 (6 bases). V lost 2 bases and J 5 bases, leaving 21 bases between the germline ends. Germline V gene sequence: CDR1 SGHRS, CDR2 YFSETQ. The CDR3 runs to 17 residues. CDR3 loop: CASSFPGDSPLGDTQYF. The CDR3 nucleotides are TGCGCCAGCAGCTTCCCAGGGGATAGTCCTCTAGGAGATACGCAGTATTTT.